This T cell receptor (beta chain) comes out of a study of cytomegalovirus exposure and HLA in healthy donors. General observations from the study: The classifier reportedly diagnosed cytomegalovirus status with high specificity and sensitivity. Investigators reported around 150 TCR beta chains as tied to cytomegalovirus. A few CMV-associated chains proved CMV antigen-specific in vitro. Across donors, most TCRs were seen rarely, yet some public ones were widespread.

CDR1 MNHNS and CDR2 SASEGT come from the germline V gene. The CDR3 consists of 14 residues. The V and J ends lost 5 bases and 2 bases, in that order; junction bases with no gene match: 3. On this clone: What it recognizes is unknown.

Sequenced by immunoSEQ multiplex PCR; TCRdb stores in-frame clones only, minus some. The table has 43,000 or so clones, 80% to 95% seen once. The specimen was PBMCs. This TCR derives from a man in his late teens or twenties in good health and CMV-seronegative. The gene calls are TRBV6-1 and TRBJ2-5; 9 bases map to TRBD1. The CDR3 here is CASSLTGGQETQYF. In nucleotides, the CDR3 is TGTGCCAGCAGTCTGACAGGGGGGCAAGAGACCCAGTACTTC.